Presented here are 15 T cell receptor beta chains from one specimen sequenced in a study of CD8 T cells in ankylosing spondylitis. TCRdb recomputed calls from the 5' RACE reads with MiXCR, one row per CDR3 protein. The table records 200,000 to 250,000 distinct CDR3 sequences, 10% to 13% of them present only once. Sequencing was carried out using blood, either unsorted or a sorted T cell fraction (not recorded which). These receptors originate from a male donor with ankylosing spondylitis or in good health (not recorded which).

This clonotype has a handful of counts. The chain combines TRBV7-2 with TRBJ1-2, with 7 nucleotides matching TRBD1. CDR1 is SGHTA, CDR2 FQGNSA, per germline. The CDR3 totals 13 residues. V was pared by 5 bases and J by 5 bases, with 5 bases of the junction left unmatched. DNA of the CDR3: TGTGCCAGCAGCGCCTCAGGGGGATATGGCTACACCTTC. The encoded protein is CASSASGGYGYTF.

This clonotype has ten or more counts. The gene calls are TRBV19 and TRBJ2-7; TRBD2 is a possible D gene (6 bases). Trimming took off 3 bases at V and 3 bases at J, with 12 bases between the two ends. This CDR3 has 14 residues. Germline V lookup: CDR1 LNHDA, CDR2 SQIVND (reference sequence). CDR3 sequence reads: CASSIAGSDYEQYF. The DNA for the CDR3 is TGTGCCAGTAGTATCGCCGGGAGCGACTACGAGCAGTACTTC.

This clonotype was counted at least ten times. The gene calls are TRBV7-6 and TRBJ2-1, with TRBD2 matching 7 bases. The CDR3 is 15 residues long. J gave up 7 bases and V 0 bases, and 6 bases lay outside the gene matches. From germline, CDR1 is SGHVS and CDR2 FNYEAQ. For the CDR3, the DNA is TGTGCCAGCAGCTTAGCGGGGGGGACTCCAAATGAGCAGTTCTTC. Translating gives CASSLAGGTPNEQFF.

The sample holds many counts of this clonotype. CDR3 loop: CASSLGRGANYGYTF. DNA for the CDR3: TGTGCCAGCAGCCTCGGGAGGGGAGCTAACTATGGCTACACCTTC. The chain recombines TRBV7-3 with TRBJ1-2, with D perhaps TRBD1 (5 bases). Trimming removed 5 bases from V and 0 bases from J, with 13 bases in between. The CDR3 has 15 amino acids. In germline, CDR1 is SGHTA, CDR2 FQGTGA.

This clonotype was picked up many times. The chain has TRBV7-9 and TRBJ1-4; D is ambiguous. The CDR3 has 15 residues. Germline V gene data show CDR1 as SEHNR and CDR2 as FQNEAQ (reference sequence). V was clipped by 5 bases and J by 0 bases, with 10 bases between them. The CDR3 sequence is CASSPDGSTNEKLFF. DNA for the CDR3: TGTGCCAGCAGCCCGGACGGGTCAACTAATGAAAAACTGTTTTTT.

This chain uses TRBV28 with TRBJ2-7; D remains unclear. V gave up 6 bases and J gave up 2 bases, with 14 bases separating them. Germline V gives CDR1 MDHEN, CDR2 SYDVKM. The CDR3 has 14 residues. CDR3 sequence reads: CASSPGHLPYEQYF. The CDR3 nucleotides read TGTGCCAGCAGCCCCGGGCACTTGCCCTACGAGCAGTACTTC.

The V call is TRBV2, the J call TRBJ1-3, with 7 bases aligning to TRBD1. Trimming removed 5 bases from V and 4 bases from J; junction bases left unmatched: 8. The CDR3 has 15 amino acids. Germline V gene sequence: CDR1 SNHLY, CDR2 FYNNEI. The CDR3 DNA follows: TGTGCCAGCAGTCCACAGGGGCTGGAGGGAAACACCATATATTTT. It yields the protein CASSPQGLEGNTIYF.

This clonotype has at least ten counts. The chain combines TRBV5-8 with TRBJ1-2; the match to TRBD1 covers 8 bases. Germline V CDR1 and CDR2: SGHTS, YDEGEE. After removal of 2 bases from V and 6 bases from J, the junction contained 3 bases not matched to a gene. This CDR3 has 13 residues. The CDR3 spells CASSFRQGHGYTF. CDR3 nucleotide sequence: TGTGCCAGCAGCTTTAGACAGGGGCATGGCTACACCTTC.

This clonotype was observed at least ten times. The genes are TRBV9 and TRBJ2-2; D may be TRBD2 (5 bases). CDR1 is SGDLS and CDR2 is YYNGEE in the germline V gene. The CDR3 is made up of 15 amino acids. The V end was cut by 0 bases, the J end by 5 bases, with 11 bases between. CDR3 in DNA: TGTGCCAGCAGCGTAGAAGGCGGGCGGACCGGGGAGCTGTTTTTT. As protein: CASSVEGGRTGELFF. The variable domain in full, with the rest retrieved from reference TRBV9 and TRBJ2-2, is DSGVTQTPKHLITATGQRVTLRCSPRSGDLSVYWYQQSLDQGLQFLIQYYNGEERAKGNILERFSAQQFPDLHSELNLSSLELGDSALYFCASSVEGGRTGELFFGEGSRLTVL.

This clonotype was picked up many times. This chain joins TRBV20-1 and TRBJ2-7; TRBD1 agrees at 9 bases. Germline V gene data show CDR1 as DFQATT and CDR2 as SNEGSKA (reference sequence). The CDR3 is 14 amino acids. Trimming cost V 6 bases and J 1 base; bases outside gene matches: 7. This CDR3 is CSAGEQGASYEQYF. DNA for the CDR3: TGCAGTGCCGGGGAACAGGGGGCATCCTACGAGCAGTACTTC.

This clonotype was detected ten times or more. This chain uses TRBV7-2 with TRBJ2-1; tentative D call: TRBD1 (5 bases). Germline V gene lookup returns CDR1 SGHTA and CDR2 FQGNSA. V lost 5 bases, J lost 7 bases, and 12 bases lay in between. This CDR3 is built from 13 residues. CDR3 region: CASSGARRNEQFF. The CDR3 DNA follows: TGTGCCAGCAGCGGGGCTAGACGAAATGAGCAGTTCTTC.

Ten or more counts support this clonotype. J is TRBJ1-6 and V is TRBV5-6; unclear D gene. Germline-derived CDR1 and CDR2 are SGHDT and YYEEEE. Trimming took 4 bases from V and 7 from J, leaving 18 bases between them. CDR3 length: 16 residues. The CDR3, as DNA: TGTGCCAGCAGCCACACGGACGGTCCCTGGAATTCACCCCTCCACTTT. Residues: CASSHTDGPWNSPLHF.

This clonotype was observed at least ten times. V gene TRBV7-8 combines with J gene TRBJ1-1, with a weak D call TRBD1 (6 bases). In germline, CDR1 is SGHVS, CDR2 FQNEAQ. The CDR3 runs 13 residues. V lost 4 bases, J lost 5 bases, and 11 bases lay in between. The CDR3 coding sequence is TGTGCCAGCAGCTGGGGGGCAGGGACTGAAGCTTTCTTT. Protein sequence: CASSWGAGTEAFF.

This clonotype was picked up many times. This chain connects TRBV6-4 to TRBJ2-1; D possibly matches TRBD1 or TRBD2 (5 bases each). This CDR3 region has 15 residues. The germline V gene has CDR1 MRHNA and CDR2 SNTAGT. Trimming stripped 2 bases from V and 4 bases from J, with 12 bases between. The CDR3 sequence: CASSDGAGLYNEQFF. CDR3 DNA sequence: TGTGCCAGCAGTGACGGGGCGGGCTTATACAATGAGCAGTTCTTC.

About this clonotype: Possible read error: a much larger clone is one base away. The V gene is TRBV20-1, the J gene TRBJ2-1; D is unresolved. Trimming stripped 8 bases from V and 12 bases from J, with 17 bases between. Germline lookup yields CDR1 DFQATT and CDR2 SNEGSKA (reference sequence). The CDR3 runs 11 residues. The CDR3 sequence is CSLPLGFGQFF. The CDR3 bases are TGCAGTCTTCCTCTAGGGTTCGGGCAGTTCTTC.